The 24 T cell receptor beta chains below all came from one sample that was sequenced in a study of blood T cell repertoires in COVID-19. Clones were read by immunoSEQ multiplex PCR, and TCRdb kept only the in-frame ones, dropping some. The data show 50,000 to 75,000 clones, with over 75% seen just once and about 20% held by the top ten. Sequences were obtained from peripheral blood. These receptors all come from a man aged 60-69 years with acute or convalescent COVID-19.

The chain couples TRBV28 to TRBJ2-1; the D gene is possibly TRBD2 (5 bases). Germline-derived CDR1 and CDR2 are MDHEN and SYDVKM. There are 15 residues in the CDR3. V lost 7 bases and J 7 bases, leaving 20 bases between the germline ends. CDR3 sequence: CASTLRRRTVNEQFF. The CDR3 nucleotides are TGTGCCAGCACTCTCCGCCGGCGGACTGTGAATGAGCAGTTCTTC.

The chain couples TRBV18 to TRBJ2-3; TRBD1 matches at 9 bases. V shed 3 bases and J 4 bases; nucleotides not matched to a gene: 8. In germline, CDR1 is KGHSH, CDR2 LQKENI. CDR3 length: 16 residues. For the CDR3, the DNA is TGTGCCAGCTCACCGCTTCCGACAGGGGGGTCAGATACGCAGTATTTT. As protein: CASSPLPTGGSDTQYF.

CDR3 sequence: CSASGGGNTEAFF. CDR3 bases: TGCAGTGCTAGTGGAGGGGGGAACACTGAAGCTTTCTTT. V gene TRBV20-1 combines with J gene TRBJ1-1; perhaps TRBD1 as D (6 bases). The germline V gene has CDR1 DFQATT and CDR2 SNEGSKA (reference sequence). V lost 3 bases, J lost 1 base, and 9 bases lay in between. The CDR3 runs to 13 residues.

The chain combines TRBV30 with TRBJ1-6; no definite D call. V was cut by 0 bases and J by 15 bases, with 15 bases left in between. CDR1 is GTSNPN, CDR2 SVGIG, per germline (reference sequence). This CDR3 spans 13 amino acids. Written as DNA, the CDR3 is TGTGCCTGGAGTGTACCGTCCCGCCGAGGCCTCCACTTT. Its translation: CAWSVPSRRGLHF.

The chain has TRBV10-3 and TRBJ1-6, with 9 bases lining up with TRBD1. The CDR3 is 14 residues long. Germline loops: CDR1 ENHRY, CDR2 SYGVKD. J gave up 8 bases and V 4 bases, and 3 bases lay outside the gene matches. The CDR3 region is CAISARTGDSPLHF. The CDR3 DNA is TGTGCCATCAGTGCAAGGACAGGGGATTCACCCCTCCACTTT.

The chain uses TRBV20-1 and TRBJ1-5; D gene uncertain. In germline, CDR1 is DFQATT, CDR2 SNEGSKA (reference sequence). V lost 3 bases and J 7 bases, leaving 16 bases between the germline ends. The CDR3 is made up of 14 amino acids. The CDR3 bases are TGCAGTGCTAGTCTATGGGGAGCGGGCCAGCCCCAGCATTTT. Translation gives CSASLWGAGQPQHF.

The rearrangement uses TRBV5-1 and TRBJ2-5, with D maybe TRBD2 (6 bases). V gave up 2 bases and J gave up 8 bases, with 16 bases separating them. The CDR3 has 14 residues. Germline V gene sequence: CDR1 SGHRS, CDR2 YFSETQ. CDR3 DNA sequence: TGCGCCAGCAGCTTTCCGGGAGAGCCGTTTACCCAGTACTTC. This gives the protein CASSFPGEPFTQYF. The complete variable domain, with remaining parts taken from reference TRBV5-1 and TRBJ2-5, reads KAGVTQTPRYLIKTRGQQVTLSCSPISGHRSVSWYQQTPGQGLQFLFEYFSETQRNKGNFPGRFSGRQFSNSRSEMNVSTLELGDSALYLCASSFPGEPFTQYFGPGTRLLVL.

The genes are TRBV10-2 and TRBJ1-1; 7 bases fit TRBD1. The CDR3 has 17 residues. Germline V gene lookup returns CDR1 WSHSY and CDR2 SAAADI. Trimming at V came to 0 bases and at J to 0 bases, leaving 7 bases not matched to a gene. This CDR3 is CASSESTATGMNTEAFF. CDR3 DNA: TGCGCCAGCAGTGAGTCGACGGCGACAGGGATGAACACTGAAGCTTTCTTT.

The chain joins TRBV6-5 to TRBJ2-1; 10 bases agree with TRBD1. CDR1 and CDR2 from the germline V gene are MNHEY and SVGAGI. The V segment lost 6 bases and the J segment 4 bases; nucleotides outside the gene matches: 6. This CDR3 spans 15 amino acids. The CDR3 is CASRETGGGYNEQFF. Here the CDR3 DNA reads TGTGCCAGCAGGGAGACAGGGGGCGGATACAATGAGCAGTTCTTC.

The chain has TRBV19 and TRBJ1-4; D ambiguous. Germline values: CDR1 LNHDA, CDR2 SQIVND (reference sequence). The CDR3 consists of 13 residues. With 3 bases removed from V and 13 bases from J, the gap between germline ends came to 15 bases. The CDR3 nucleotides are TGTGCCAGTAGTATCCTAGAGGGCTTACGACTGTTTTTT. Translated: CASSILEGLRLFF.

The chain combines TRBV6-6 with TRBJ2-5; tentative D call: TRBD2 (5 bases). V lost 11 bases, J lost 5 bases, and 12 bases lay in between. The length of the CDR3 is 11 residues. CDR1 is MNHNY, CDR2 SVGAGI, per germline (reference sequence). For the CDR3, the DNA is TGTGCCGCGGAGGCTCGGGAGACCCAGTACTTC. This codes for CAAEARETQYF.

This clone was counted a single time. CDR3 loop: CASSLGTGGDRGYTF. Written as DNA, the CDR3 is TGCGCCAGCAGCTTGGGGACAGGGGGCGACCGTGGCTACACCTTC. The chain couples TRBV5-1 to TRBJ1-2; 11 nucleotides agree with TRBD1. The germline V gene has CDR1 SGHRS and CDR2 YFSETQ. J was trimmed by 7 bases and V by 0 bases; bases with no gene match: 5. The CDR3 has 15 amino acids.

The rearrangement links TRBV10-2 to TRBJ2-7, with TRBD1 matching over 8 bases. Germline values: CDR1 WSHSY, CDR2 SAAADI. This CDR3 region has 14 residues. After removal of 6 bases from V and 4 bases from J, the junction contained 8 bases not matched to a gene. The CDR3 bases are TGCGCCAGCAGGAAGGACAGGGAAGGATACGAGCAGTACTTC. Translating gives CASRKDREGYEQYF.

This chain joins TRBV20-1 and TRBJ1-1; TRBD1 aligns across 8 bases. The germline gives CDR1 DFQATT, CDR2 SNEGSKA (reference sequence). This CDR3 region has 14 residues. Trimming at V came to 3 bases and at J to 4 bases, leaving 7 bases not matched to a gene. The CDR3 spells CSASRAGGGTEAFF. The CDR3 region has the DNA TGCAGTGCTAGTAGGGCAGGGGGCGGCACTGAAGCTTTCTTT.

This sequence joins TRBV4-2 and TRBJ2-7; 10 nucleotides match TRBD2. V lost 1 base, J lost 0 bases, and 6 bases stayed unmatched. Per the germline V gene, CDR1 is LGHNA and CDR2 is YNFKEQ. The CDR3 is 17 residues long. The CDR3 region is CASSQAGGLAPSYEQYF. CDR3 coding DNA: TGTGCCAGCAGCCAAGCCGGGGGACTAGCGCCCTCCTACGAGCAGTACTTC.

CDR3: CASSLGRGESSYEQYF. Written as DNA, the CDR3 is TGTGCCAGCAGCTTAGGGCGGGGGGAGAGCTCCTACGAGCAGTACTTC. The J gene is TRBJ2-7, the V gene TRBV11-2; the match to TRBD2 covers 8 bases. There are 16 residues in the CDR3. Germline V gene lookup returns CDR1 SGHAT and CDR2 FQNNGV. V gave up 1 base and J gave up 0 bases; unmatched junction bases: 5.

The V and J genes are TRBV29-1 and TRBJ1-1; D unresolved. The CDR3 runs to 14 residues. Trimming took 8 bases from V and 1 from J, leaving 17 bases between them. Germline values: CDR1 SQVTM, CDR2 ANQGSEA. This CDR3 reads CSTKRGGGNTEAFF. The CDR3 DNA is TGCAGCACTAAGCGAGGTGGAGGGAACACTGAAGCTTTCTTT.

The genes are TRBV5-1 and TRBJ1-2; D may be TRBD1 (5 bases). The germline V gene encodes CDR1 SGHRS and CDR2 YFSETQ. Deletions cut 4 bases from V and 5 bases from J, with 21 bases between. The CDR3 is 16 residues long. The CDR3 spells CASSPREGRTPYGYTF. DNA of the CDR3: TGCGCCAGCAGCCCCAGGGAGGGGCGTACTCCTTATGGCTACACCTTC.

The chain is built from TRBV19 and TRBJ2-6; 7 bases match TRBD1. This CDR3 spans 16 amino acids. CDR1 and CDR2 from the germline V gene are LNHDA and SQIVND (reference sequence). Trimming removed 5 bases from V and 3 bases from J; junction bases left unmatched: 7. Written as DNA, the CDR3 is TGTGCCAGTAGTTCTGACAGGGTTTTTGGGGCCAACGTCCTGACTTTC. Its translation: CASSSDRVFGANVLTF. The full variable domain, with the rest looked up from reference TRBV19 and TRBJ2-6, is DGGITQSPKYLFRKEGQNVTLSCEQNLNHDAMYWYRQDPGQGLRLIYYSQIVNDFQKGDIAEGYSVSREKKESFPLTVTSAQKNPTAFYLCASSSDRVFGANVLTFGAGSRLTVL.

The chain couples TRBV6-2 or TRBV6-3 to TRBJ2-3; TRBD2 agrees at 9 bases. Germline-derived CDR1 and CDR2 are MNHEY and SVGEGT. The CDR3 consists of 16 residues. Trimming at V came to 4 bases and at J to 2 bases, leaving 7 bases not matched to a gene. The CDR3 sequence: CASSSFRGRDTDTQYF. The DNA of the CDR3 is TGTGCCAGCAGTTCTTTTCGCGGGAGGGACACAGATACGCAGTATTTT.

The chain combines TRBV10-3 with TRBJ1-1; the D gene is possibly TRBD1 (5 bases). CDR1 is ENHRY and CDR2 is SYGVKD in the germline V gene. CDR3 length: 16 amino acids. V lost 3 bases to trimming and J lost 0 bases, with 14 bases between them. The CDR3 loop reads CAISDLRGTVNTEAFF. In DNA, the CDR3 is TGTGCCATCAGTGATCTAAGGGGAACAGTGAACACTGAAGCTTTCTTT.

The chain carries TRBV3-1 (or the pseudogene TRBV3-2) and TRBJ2-3; 7 positions match TRBD2. Trimming took 4 bases from V and 7 from J; bases not matched to a gene: 14. This CDR3 is built from 16 residues. Germline V gene sequence: CDR1 LGHDT, CDR2 YNNKEL (reference sequence). The CDR3 is CASSLSQGGLSYTQYF. The CDR3 DNA is TGTGCCAGCAGCCTTTCGCAGGGAGGGCTTAGTTATACGCAGTATTTT.

The chain joins TRBV7-2 to TRBJ2-1; 14 bases are a match to TRBD2. Per germline, CDR1 SGHTA and CDR2 FQGNSA. V lost 6 bases, J lost 0 bases, and 4 bases stayed unmatched. This CDR3 contains 17 residues. The CDR3, as DNA: TGTGCCAGCAGTCGGACTAGCGGGAGGAGCTCCTACAATGAGCAGTTCTTC. Residues: CASSRTSGRSSYNEQFF.

The rearrangement uses TRBV19 and TRBJ1-2, with D tentatively TRBD1 (6 bases). CDR1 and CDR2 (germline): LNHDA, SQIVND (reference sequence). The V and J ends lost 3 bases and 6 bases respectively, with 11 bases between them. CDR3 length equals 13 residues. The CDR3, as DNA: TGTGCCAGTAGTATTGGGACAAAGGATGGCTACACCTTC. Amino acids: CASSIGTKDGYTF.